The rows below give T cell receptor beta chains drawn from one sample of a study of T cell clonotyping in hematopoietic cell transplantation. Repertoires were generated with immunoSEQ multiplex PCR, while TCRdb's copy carries only in-frame clones and drops some. The sample has 9,500 to 12,000 clones, 89% seen once. The source was PBMCs, collected 180 days after allogeneic stem cell transplant. The receptors stem from a male patient over 55 who had an allogeneic stem cell transplant from an unrelated donor, so the T cells may come from the graft donor. Some clones in this sample may be carry-over from other donors' samples. Each CDR3 is given with its conserved first and last residue. The order of the fields is clone size, D gene, V gene, J gene, CDR3 DNA, CDR3 protein. The D gene is left open where the match is weak. Clone size is not always given. Where it is, it says once, few, many or a class for expanded clones.

>-|TRBD2|TRBV7-2|TRBJ2-5
TGTGCCAGCAGCTTAGTGGGTCCGGCTAGCGGGGGGCCCGGGTACTTC
CASSLVGPASGGPGYF
>-|-|TRBV7-9|TRBJ1-6
TGTGCCAGCAGCTTAGGGGGGCTTAATTCACCCCTCCACTTT
CASSLGGLNSPLHF
>-|-|TRBV25-1|TRBJ2-2
TGTGCCAGCAGGGGGGACGGCGGCACCGGGGAGCTGTTTTTT
CASRGDGGTGELFF
>once|TRBD2|TRBV4-3|TRBJ2-1
TGCGCCAGCAGCCAAGAACCTAGCGGGGCTTACAATGAGCAGTTCTTC
CASSQEPSGAYNEQFF
>-|TRBD1|TRBV4-3|TRBJ2-7
TGCGCCAGCAGCCAAGGACAGGGGGCGTTCGACGAGCAGTACTTC
CASSQGQGAFDEQYF
>-|-|TRBV29-1|TRBJ2-1
TGCAGCGCCCCGGGGGTTGTCTCCTACAATGAGCAGTTCTTC
CSAPGVVSYNEQFF
>-|TRBD2|TRBV6-5|TRBJ2-1
TGTGCCAGCACCAAAGCTAGCGGGGGTTACAATGAGCAGTTCTTC
CASTKASGGYNEQFF
>-|-|TRBV6-5|TRBJ1-3
TGTGCCAGCAGTTACGGAGGGGGTGGAAACACCATATATTTT
CASSYGGGGNTIYF
>-|-|TRBV19|TRBJ1-6
TGTGCCTTAGTACGTAGGGATTTCTTTAATTCACCCCTCCACTTT
CALVRRDFFNSPLHF
>-|-|TRBV7-7|TRBJ1-1
TGTGCTAGCAGCTTAGGGCCAGCAACTGAAGCTTTCTTT
CASSLGPATEAFF
>-|-|TRBV9|TRBJ2-1
TGTGCCAGCAGCTCCTCGACGGGGCCATCCTACAATGAGCAGTTCTTC
CASSSSTGPSYNEQFF
>-|-|TRBV4-2|TRBJ1-6
TGTGCCAGCAGGAATGTGAAGTTGGATAATTCACCCCTCCACTTT
CASRNVKLDNSPLHF
>-|-|TRBV11-2|TRBJ2-7
TGTGCCAGCAGCCCCGGACCTAGCTACGAGCAGTACTTC
CASSPGPSYEQYF
>-|-|TRBV6-1|TRBJ2-1
TGTGCCAGCAGTGAAGGAGAGACAGGTTACAATGAGCAGTTCTTC
CASSEGETGYNEQFF
>-|-|TRBV2|TRBJ1-2
TGTGCCAGCATTTGGGGATTCTATGGCTACACCTTC
CASIWGFYGYTF
>-|-|TRBV6-1|TRBJ1-2
TGTGCCAGCAGTGAGGGGAGAGTTCCTAACTATGGCTACACCTTC
CASSEGRVPNYGYTF
>-|TRBD1|TRBV6-1|TRBJ2-5
TGTGCCATCAGTGAGCTACCCGGGACAGGGGGCGGAAAGGAGACCCAGTACTTC
CAISELPGTGGGKETQYF
>-|TRBD1|TRBV5-6|TRBJ1-2
TGTGCCAGCAGCTGGCCGGGACAGGGGGCATATGGCTACACCTTC
CASSWPGQGAYGYTF
>few|-|TRBV4-3|TRBJ2-7
TGCGCCAGCAGCCAAGAATGGGGGGCGGACCTGACCTACGAGCAGTACTTC
CASSQEWGADLTYEQYF
>-|-|TRBV19|TRBJ2-3
TGTGCCAGTAGTATGGGGGACAGCACAGATACGCAGTATTTT
CASSMGDSTDTQYF
>-|-|TRBV6-5|TRBJ1-5
TGTGCCAGCAGCTGGGGGGTCAATCAGCCCCAGCATTTT
CASSWGVNQPQHF
>-|-|TRBV19|TRBJ1-4
TGTGCCAGTAGTCAATCAACTAATGAAAAACTGTTTTTT
CASSQSTNEKLFF
>-|-|TRBV5-6|TRBJ2-2
TGTGCCAGCAGCCCCAGGATGGGCACCGGGGAGCTGTTTTTT
CASSPRMGTGELFF
>-|-|TRBV9|TRBJ1-2
TGTGCCAGCAGCGTAGCTTCCGGTTATGGCTACACCTTC
CASSVASGYGYTF
>-|-|TRBV7-6|TRBJ2-1
TGTGCCAGCAGCTTAGTGGGTGGGGTAAGCTCCTACAATGAGCAGTTCTTC
CASSLVGGVSSYNEQFF
>-|-|TRBV4-3|TRBJ1-1
TGCGCCAGCAGCCAAGATCGGGGGGCCCAGAATAAAGCTTTCTTT
CASSQDRGAQNKAFF
>-|-|TRBV6-5|TRBJ1-2
TGTGCCACCTCGCGCGGGAACCTTTATGGCTACACCTTC
CATSRGNLYGYTF
>-|-|TRBV2|TRBJ1-5
TGTGCCAGCAGGTACAGGACAGGCAATCAGCCCCAGCATTTT
CASRYRTGNQPQHF
>-|TRBD2|TRBV13|TRBJ2-3
TGTGCCAGCAGCCCGCGGGGACTAGCGGTCACAGATACGCAGTATTTT
CASSPRGLAVTDTQYF
>-|-|TRBV5-8|TRBJ2-5
TGTGCCAGCAGCTTTTGGGGGGCCCAAGAGACCCAGTACTTC
CASSFWGAQETQYF
>-|TRBD1|TRBV7-9|TRBJ1-4
TGTGCCAGCAGCTTTCTCCCGGGACAGATTAATGAAAAACTGTTTTTT
CASSFLPGQINEKLFF
>-|TRBD1|TRBV6-4|TRBJ1-4
TGTGCCAGCAGTGTAGGGGCAGGGGGTAATGAAAAACTGTTTTTT
CASSVGAGGNEKLFF
>-|TRBD1|TRBV6-5|TRBJ1-2
TGTGCCAGCACGAGGACAGGGGGCGTGTACGGCTACACCTTC
CASTRTGGVYGYTF
>-|-|TRBV7-2|TRBJ2-3
TGTGCCAGCAGCTCGCGAGGGGTGAAAGATACGCAGTATTTT
CASSSRGVKDTQYF
>-|-|TRBV6-6|TRBJ2-2
TGTGCCAGCAGTTACACAGGATCCACCGGGGAGCTGTTTTTT
CASSYTGSTGELFF
>-|-|TRBV19|TRBJ1-5
TGTGCCAGTAGTATTGTGACAGCTTATAGCAATCAGCCCCAGCATTTT
CASSIVTAYSNQPQHF